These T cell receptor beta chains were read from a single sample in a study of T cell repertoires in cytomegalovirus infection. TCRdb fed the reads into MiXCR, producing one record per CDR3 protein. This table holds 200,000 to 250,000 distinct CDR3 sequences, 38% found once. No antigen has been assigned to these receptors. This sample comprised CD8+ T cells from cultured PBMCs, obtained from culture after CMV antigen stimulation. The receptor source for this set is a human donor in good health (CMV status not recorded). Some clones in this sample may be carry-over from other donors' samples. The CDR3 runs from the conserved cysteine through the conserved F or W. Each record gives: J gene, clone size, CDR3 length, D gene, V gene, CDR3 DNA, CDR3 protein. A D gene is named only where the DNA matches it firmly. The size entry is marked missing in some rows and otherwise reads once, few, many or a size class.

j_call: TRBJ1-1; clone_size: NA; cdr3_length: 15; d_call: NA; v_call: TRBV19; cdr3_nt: TGTGCCAGTAGTATAGTTCAGGCCGTGAACACTGAAGCTTTCTTT; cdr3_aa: CASSIVQAVNTEAFF
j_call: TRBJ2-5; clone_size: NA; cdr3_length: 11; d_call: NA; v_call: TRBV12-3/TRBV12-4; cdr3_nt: TGTGCCAGCAGTTTAATGCAGACCCAGTACTTC; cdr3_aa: CASSLMQTQYF
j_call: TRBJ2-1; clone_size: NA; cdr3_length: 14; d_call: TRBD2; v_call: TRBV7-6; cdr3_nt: TGTGCCAGCAGCTTAGGCGGGAGAGACGATGAGCAGTTCTTC; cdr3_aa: CASSLGGRDDEQFF
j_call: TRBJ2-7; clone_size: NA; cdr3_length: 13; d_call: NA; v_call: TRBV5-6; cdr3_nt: TGTGCCAGCAGCTATAGTACCGGTTACGAGCAGTACTTC; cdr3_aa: CASSYSTGYEQYF
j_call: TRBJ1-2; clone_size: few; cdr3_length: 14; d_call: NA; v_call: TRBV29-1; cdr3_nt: TGCAGCGTTGAAGAAGGTCGAGCTAACTATGGCTACACCTTC; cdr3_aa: CSVEEGRANYGYTF
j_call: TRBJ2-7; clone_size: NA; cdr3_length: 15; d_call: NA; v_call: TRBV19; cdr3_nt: TGTGCCAGTAGTTCCGGGACGCTCAGCTCCTACGAGCAGTACTTC; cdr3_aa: CASSSGTLSSYEQYF
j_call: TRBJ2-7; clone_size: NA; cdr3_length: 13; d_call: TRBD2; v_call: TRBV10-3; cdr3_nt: TGTGCCATCCTCCCGGCGGGGGGGCTTGAGCAGTACTTC; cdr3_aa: CAILPAGGLEQYF
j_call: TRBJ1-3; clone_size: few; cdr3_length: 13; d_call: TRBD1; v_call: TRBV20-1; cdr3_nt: TGCAGTGCTAGAAGCCAGGGGGCAGACACCATATATTTT; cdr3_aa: CSARSQGADTIYF
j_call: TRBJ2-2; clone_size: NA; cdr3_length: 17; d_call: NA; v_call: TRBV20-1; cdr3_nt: TGCAGTGCTAGACCTATTTCCGGGACCCGGAACACCGGGGAGCTGTTTTTT; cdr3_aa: CSARPISGTRNTGELFF
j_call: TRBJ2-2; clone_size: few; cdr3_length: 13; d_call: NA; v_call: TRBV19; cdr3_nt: TGTGCCAGTAGTATAGGGAACACCGGGGAGCTGTTTTTT; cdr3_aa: CASSIGNTGELFF
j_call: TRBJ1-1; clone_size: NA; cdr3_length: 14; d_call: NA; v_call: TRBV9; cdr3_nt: TGTGCCAGCAGCGTGGACGGAACGAACACTGAAGCTTTCTTT; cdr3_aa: CASSVDGTNTEAFF
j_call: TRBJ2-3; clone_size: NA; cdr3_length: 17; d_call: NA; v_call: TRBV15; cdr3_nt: TGTGCCACCAGCCAGGGTCGGCTGGTGGGAGGCACAGATACGCAGTATTTT; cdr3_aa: CATSQGRLVGGTDTQYF
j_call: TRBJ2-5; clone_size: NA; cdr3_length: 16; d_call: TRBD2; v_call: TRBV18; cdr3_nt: TGTGCCAGCTCACTAAGGACTAGCGGGGTCGGAGAGACCCAGTACTTC; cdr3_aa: CASSLRTSGVGETQYF
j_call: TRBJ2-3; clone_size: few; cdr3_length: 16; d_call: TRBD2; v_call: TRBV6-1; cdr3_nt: TGTGCCAGATTGGCTTTGACTAGCGGGAGGCCAGATACGCAGTATTTT; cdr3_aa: CARLALTSGRPDTQYF
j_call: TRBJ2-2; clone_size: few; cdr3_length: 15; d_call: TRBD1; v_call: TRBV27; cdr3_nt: TGTGCCAGCAGTTTAAAGAGGGGGCGAACCGGGGAGCTGTTTTTT; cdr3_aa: CASSLKRGRTGELFF
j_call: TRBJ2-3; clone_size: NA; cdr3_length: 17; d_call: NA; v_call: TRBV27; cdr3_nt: TGTGCCAGCAGCGCTACCCCTAGGCGGGGGCGCACAGATACGCAGTATTTT; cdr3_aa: CASSATPRRGRTDTQYF
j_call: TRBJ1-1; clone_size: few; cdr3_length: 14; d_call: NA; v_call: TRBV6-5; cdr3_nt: TGTGCCAGCAGTTACGGCAGGGGAGGTGGCGAAGCTTTCTTT; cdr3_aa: CASSYGRGGGEAFF
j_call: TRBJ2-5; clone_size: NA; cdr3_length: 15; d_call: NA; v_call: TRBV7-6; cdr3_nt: TGTGCTAGCAGCTTAGGCCTTGGCGGGCAAGAGACCCAGTACTTC; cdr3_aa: CASSLGLGGQETQYF
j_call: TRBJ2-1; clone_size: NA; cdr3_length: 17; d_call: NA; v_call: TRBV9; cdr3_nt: TGTGCCAGCAGCGTAAAACCAGCGGATCACCTTGGCAATGAGCAGTTCTTC; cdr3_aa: CASSVKPADHLGNEQFF
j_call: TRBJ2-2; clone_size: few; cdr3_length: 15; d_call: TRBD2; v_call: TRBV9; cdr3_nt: TGTGCCAGCAGCGTAGGGTCTAGCGGAACCGGGGAGCTGTTTTTT; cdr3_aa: CASSVGSSGTGELFF
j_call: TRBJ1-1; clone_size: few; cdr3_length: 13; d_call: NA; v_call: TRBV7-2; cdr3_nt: TGTGCCAGCAGCTCTGGGGGAAGGACTGAAGCTTTCTTT; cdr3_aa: CASSSGGRTEAFF
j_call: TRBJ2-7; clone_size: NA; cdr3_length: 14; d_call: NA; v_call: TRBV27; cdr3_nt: TGTGCCAGCAGTTTAGGTGGCAGGGCAGACGAGCAGTACTTC; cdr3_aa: CASSLGGRADEQYF
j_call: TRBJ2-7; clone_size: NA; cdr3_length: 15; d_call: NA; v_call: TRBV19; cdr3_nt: TGTGCCAGTAGTCCGGCGGGACATCTCGGCTACGAGCAGTACTTC; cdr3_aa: CASSPAGHLGYEQYF
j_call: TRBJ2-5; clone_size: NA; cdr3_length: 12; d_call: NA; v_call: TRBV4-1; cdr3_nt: TGCGCCAGCAGCCAAGAAGGGGAGACCCAGTACTTC; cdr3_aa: CASSQEGETQYF